What follows are 3 T cell receptor beta chains derived from one specimen sequenced in a study of blood T cell repertoires in COVID-19. The table came from immunoSEQ multiplex PCR; TCRdb's copy has only in-frame clones and leaves some out. The data show about 160,000 clones, with 85% seen just once and under 4% held by the top ten. Sequenced material: peripheral blood. These receptors all come from a human donor with acute or convalescent COVID-19. The donor label of this sample is uncertain.

The chain recombines TRBV5-5 with TRBJ2-7; D perhaps matches TRBD1 (6 bases). V was pared by 5 bases and J by 3 bases, with 15 bases between. This CDR3 spans 14 amino acids. Germline CDR1 SGHKS, CDR2 YYEKEE (reference sequence). The CDR3 protein is CASRYRDTDYEQYF. The CDR3 DNA follows: TGTGCCAGCAGATACCGGGACACCGACTACGAGCAGTACTTC.

CDR3 sequence reads: CAIRPGQGAYGYTF. CDR3 DNA sequence: TGTGCCATCAGACCGGGACAGGGGGCCTATGGCTACACCTTC. The chain carries TRBV10-3 and TRBJ1-2; 12 bases map to TRBD1. The germline V gene encodes CDR1 ENHRY and CDR2 SYGVKD. The CDR3 covers 14 residues. The V gene end was trimmed by 6 bases and the J gene end by 4 bases; junction bases not matched to a gene: 3.

V gene TRBV5-4 combines with J gene TRBJ1-1; TRBD1 aligns across 9 bases. Trimming removed 4 bases from V and 1 base from J; junction bases left unmatched: 8. Per the germline V gene, CDR1 is SGHNT and CDR2 is YYREEE (reference sequence). The CDR3 runs 16 residues. CDR3 in amino acids: CASSPGQGLPNTEAFF. The CDR3 DNA reads TGTGCCAGCAGCCCCGGACAGGGGCTACCGAACACTGAAGCTTTCTTT.